This entry concerns a single TCR beta chain. Its antigen remains unidentified. The data stem from a study of prognosis after radiotherapy for stage I lung cancer. Researchers took around 6 milliliters of peripheral blood at each of two time points. Study results and limitations: Whether the expanded TCR clones were tumor-specific was not determined.

The authors amplified TCR beta CDR3 from genomic DNA using two-round multiplex PCR. Round-one PCR had primers specific to each TRBV and TRBJ gene. TCRdb independently ran MiXCR on the multiplex PCR reads; one entry per CDR3 protein. Among more than 25,000 distinct CDR3 sequences listed, 32% were seen once. This material consisted of PBMCs, taken before or after stereotactic body radiation therapy (not recorded which). The source is a donor at least 50 years old with non-small cell lung cancer.

For the CDR3, the DNA is TGTGCCAGCAGCCCGATCCGACAGATTAAACACCCGGGCACAGATACGCAGTATTTT. Amino acid sequence: CASSPIRQIKHPGTDTQYF. The genes are TRBV16 and TRBJ2-3; tentative D call: TRBD1 (5 bases). V was pared by 4 bases and J by 1 base, with 24 bases between. This CDR3 has 19 amino acids. Germline-derived CDR1 and CDR2 are KGHSY and FQNENV.